What follows are 27 T cell receptor beta chains derived from one specimen sequenced in a study of T cells after yellow fever vaccination. TCRdb itself ran the 5' RACE reads through MiXCR, one entry per CDR3 protein. Here the sample spans 350,000 to 450,000 distinct CDR3 sequences, around 6.4% being singletons. Sequenced here: PBMCs, sampled 5 days after the yellow fever booster vaccination. The receptors stem from a young man who received the YFV17D yellow fever vaccine.

This clonotype appeared many times. The chain couples TRBV29-1 to TRBJ2-1, with D perhaps being TRBD1 or TRBD2 (5 bases each). Germline-derived CDR1 and CDR2 are SQVTM and ANQGSEA. The ends were cut back, 7 bases at V and 7 bases at J, with 17 bases in the middle. This CDR3 spans 13 amino acids. CDR3 amino acids: CSASGPTPNEQFF. In DNA, the CDR3 is TGCAGCGCATCGGGACCGACGCCTAATGAGCAGTTCTTC.

There are many counts of this clonotype. V usage is TRBV29-1 and J usage is TRBJ2-1; D is unclear. The CDR3 runs to 14 residues. Germline assignment: CDR1 SQVTM and CDR2 ANQGSEA. V was trimmed by 3 bases and J by 3 bases, leaving 12 bases between them. The CDR3, as DNA: TGCAGCGTTGAGGTTTTCCGTTACTACAATGAGCAGTTCTTC. Translating it yields CSVEVFRYYNEQFF.

This clonotype has ten or more counts. V usage is TRBV10-3 and J usage is TRBJ1-5; possible D gene TRBD1, 6 bases. V lost 3 bases and J lost 2, with 11 bases in between. The CDR3 sequence is 15 residues long. The germline V gene encodes CDR1 ENHRY and CDR2 SYGVKD. The CDR3 loop is CAISEGGNRNQPQHF. The CDR3 DNA reads TGTGCCATCAGTGAAGGGGGTAATCGCAATCAGCCCCAGCATTTT.

This clonotype was observed once. The chain is built from TRBV11-3 and TRBJ2-3; 8 bases are a match to TRBD2. V shed 1 base and J 6 bases; nucleotides not matched to a gene: 6. From germline, CDR1 is SGHNT and CDR2 YENEEA. The CDR3 runs to 15 residues. The DNA of the CDR3 is TGTGCCAGCAGCTTAGGGATAGCGGGGATGGATACGCAGTATTTT. Amino acids: CASSLGIAGMDTQYF.

A few counts support this clonotype. This rearrangement joins TRBV20-1 to TRBJ2-7, with D possibly being TRBD2 (5 bases). V was clipped by 0 bases and J by 7 bases, with 10 bases between them. CDR1 is DFQATT and CDR2 is SNEGSKA in the germline V gene (reference sequence). This CDR3 has 12 residues. CDR3 in DNA: TGCAGTGCTAGAGATCGCGGGTTTGAGCAGTACTTC. It codes for CSARDRGFEQYF.

The chain couples TRBV2 to TRBJ1-2; tentatively, D is TRBD1 (5 bases). Germline CDR1 and CDR2: SNHLY and FYNNEI. The CDR3 consists of 12 residues. Trimming stripped 3 bases from V and 10 bases from J, with 12 bases between. The DNA for the CDR3 is TGTGCCAGCAGTGAGGGGGTGGGGATCTACACCTTC. This codes for CASSEGVGIYTF.

The chain employs TRBV19 and TRBJ2-5; no definite D call. The length of the CDR3 is 13 residues. The germline V gene has CDR1 LNHDA and CDR2 SQIVND (reference sequence). Trimming removed 3 bases from V and 2 bases from J, with 7 bases in between. The CDR3 region is CASSITIQETQYF. CDR3 nucleotides: TGTGCCAGTAGTATTACTATTCAAGAGACCCAGTACTTC.

This clonotype was counted at least ten times. The chain couples TRBV20-1 to TRBJ2-1; 7 positions match TRBD1. V shed 4 bases and J 1 base; nucleotides not matched to a gene: 10. CDR3 size: 16 residues. Per the germline V gene, CDR1 is DFQATT and CDR2 is SNEGSKA (reference sequence). The DNA for the CDR3 is TGCAGTGCTACTAACCTGGACAGGAGGTCCTACAATGAGCAGTTCTTC. This gives the protein CSATNLDRRSYNEQFF.

This clonotype was counted between two and nine times. The chain couples TRBV20-1 to TRBJ2-1; perhaps TRBD2 as D (5 bases). The CDR3 extends over 10 amino acids. Germline assignment: CDR1 DFQATT and CDR2 SNEGSKA (reference sequence). Deletions cut 6 bases from V and 10 bases from J, with 10 bases between. In nucleotides, the CDR3 is TGCAGTGCGCTGAGGGAGGAGCAGTTCTTC. Protein: CSALREEQFF.

Many counts were recorded for this clonotype. This sequence joins TRBV7-8 and TRBJ1-1; perhaps TRBD1 as D (5 bases). Trimming shortened V by 0 bases and J by 5 bases, and 13 bases separated the two germline ends. The germline gives CDR1 SGHVS, CDR2 FQNEAQ. The CDR3 consists of 15 residues. CDR3 nucleotide sequence: TGTGCCAGCAGCTTAGCCTATGGGGGGGAGACTGAAGCTTTCTTT. It specifies CASSLAYGGETEAFF.

This clonotype was detected only a few times. The V gene is TRBV7-8, the J gene TRBJ2-5, with a tentative D call TRBD2 (5 bases). Trimming left V 1 base short and J 4 bases short, with 19 bases between. CDR1 SGHVS and CDR2 FQNEAQ come from the germline V gene. The CDR3 extends over 17 amino acids. The CDR3 nucleotides read TGTGCCAGCAGCTTAGGGGAGATAAGTCGATCTATAGAGACCCAGTACTTC. This encodes CASSLGEISRSIETQYF.

Many counts were recorded for this clonotype. The V and J genes are TRBV20-1 and TRBJ2-5; 12 bases are shared with TRBD2. Germline lookup yields CDR1 DFQATT and CDR2 SNEGSKA (reference sequence). The CDR3 consists of 15 residues. V was pared by 5 bases and J by 2 bases, with 6 bases of the junction left unmatched. The CDR3 DNA follows: TGCAGTGCTTCCGGGACTAGCGGGCCTCAAGAGACCCAGTACTTC. Translating gives CSASGTSGPQETQYF.

The chain links TRBV6-1 to TRBJ2-1, with 12 positions matching TRBD2. Germline V gene data show CDR1 as MNHNS and CDR2 as SASEGT. Trimming took 5 bases from V and 5 from J; bases not matched to a gene: 7. This CDR3 is built from 16 residues. CDR3 nucleotides: TGTGCCAGCAGTCTCCCGACTAGCGGGAGAAACAATGAGCAGTTCTTC. This gives the protein CASSLPTSGRNNEQFF.

This chain links TRBV7-9 with TRBJ2-7, with 9 bases fitting TRBD1. The V gene's germline CDR1 is SEHNR and CDR2 FQNEAQ (reference sequence). Germline trimming cut 5 bases from V and 6 bases from J; bases unmatched to any gene: 5. This CDR3 region has 13 residues. The CDR3: CASSGTGYGEQYF. CDR3 bases: TGTGCCAGCAGCGGGACAGGGTACGGCGAGCAGTACTTC.

The chain uses TRBV20-1 and TRBJ1-5, with D perhaps TRBD1 (6 bases). The germline gives CDR1 DFQATT, CDR2 SNEGSKA (reference sequence). This CDR3 comprises 15 residues. The germline V and J ends were trimmed by 3 bases and 6 bases, with 18 bases remaining between them. The chain's CDR3 is CSARGGAVRGQPQHF. As DNA, the CDR3 is TGCAGTGCTAGGGGGGGGGCGGTGCGGGGTCAGCCCCAGCATTTT.

The rearrangement uses TRBV5-1 and TRBJ2-1, with D maybe TRBD1 (6 bases). V was shortened by 0 bases and J by 2 bases, with 15 bases between the two germline ends. This CDR3 is 17 amino acids long. Germline V CDR1 and CDR2: SGHRS, YFSETQ. The CDR3 DNA follows: TGCGCCAGCAGCTTGGTATTTTTGGGGGCTGCCTACAATGAGCAGTTCTTC. This codes for CASSLVFLGAAYNEQFF.

Only a few counts were recorded for this clonotype. This chain connects TRBV7-2 to TRBJ2-7; 11 nucleotides agree with TRBD1. The CDR3 is 15 amino acids. The germline V gene has CDR1 SGHTA and CDR2 FQGNSA. After removal of 1 base from V and 3 bases from J, the junction contained 2 bases not matched to a gene. The CDR3 spells CASSLGGTGGYEQYF. CDR3 coding DNA: TGTGCCAGCAGCTTAGGCGGGACAGGGGGCTACGAGCAGTACTTC.

The chain recombines TRBV5-1 with TRBJ2-7, with 13 bases matching TRBD2. This CDR3 spans 15 amino acids. Trimming cost V 2 bases and J 5 bases; bases outside gene matches: 4. CDR1 is SGHRS and CDR2 is YFSETQ in the germline V gene. CDR3 sequence reads: CASSLLAGGRHEQYF. In DNA, the CDR3 is TGCGCCAGCAGCTTACTAGCGGGAGGGCGGCACGAGCAGTACTTC.

This clonotype has more than one count but fewer than ten. J is TRBJ1-1 and V is TRBV4-2; D gene unclear. CDR3 length: 15 amino acids. Trimming stripped 0 bases from V and 5 bases from J, with 13 bases between. Germline CDR1 reads LGHNA; CDR2 reads YNFKEQ. CDR3 amino acids: CASSQERTGTTEAFF. As DNA, the CDR3 is TGTGCCAGCAGCCAAGAAAGGACCGGAACGACTGAAGCTTTCTTT.

This clonotype appeared a few times. This chain joins TRBV20-1 and TRBJ2-7, with 7 bases matching TRBD1. This CDR3 comprises 13 residues. The V gene's germline CDR1 is DFQATT and CDR2 SNEGSKA (reference sequence). V lost 2 bases to trimming and J lost 5 bases; unmatched junction nucleotides: 6. The CDR3 reads CSARRQGVDEQYF. In DNA, the CDR3 is TGCAGTGCTAGAAGGCAGGGGGTTGACGAGCAGTACTTC.

This clonotype was counted only a few times. The genes are TRBV20-1 and TRBJ1-6; a weak D match, TRBD1 (6 bases). There are 15 residues in the CDR3. Germline values: CDR1 DFQATT, CDR2 SNEGSKA (reference sequence). The germline V and J ends were trimmed by 6 bases and 8 bases, with 20 bases remaining between them. CDR3 protein: CSAKGSGVFDSPLHF. The CDR3 coding sequence is TGCAGTGCCAAGGGATCAGGGGTTTTTGATTCACCCCTCCACTTT.

This clonotype was observed a few times. The chain joins TRBV12-3 or TRBV12-4 to TRBJ2-3, with D unclear. CDR3 length: 20 amino acids. Trimming cost V 5 bases and J 2 bases, with 29 bases left between them. CDR3 sequence (DNA): TGTGCCAGCAGTCCCTCAGTAGGCCCCAGCGCAAGAGTCAACACAGATACGCAGTATTTT. Translation: CASSPSVGPSARVNTDTQYF.

On this clonotype itself: A much more abundant neighbour one base away suggests this may be a read error. The V and J genes are TRBV10-2 and TRBJ2-1, with D uncertain. Per the germline V gene, CDR1 is WSHSY and CDR2 is SAAADI. The V and J ends lost 6 bases and 8 bases respectively, with 8 bases between them. CDR3 size: 11 residues. CDR3 amino acids: CASRPADEQFF. The CDR3 coding sequence is TGCGCCAGCAGGCCCGCGGATGAGCAGTTCTTC.

The rearrangement joins TRBV15 to TRBJ1-2, with a weak D call TRBD1 (5 bases). The length of the CDR3 is 13 residues. V lost 4 bases and J 3 bases, leaving 9 bases between the germline ends. Germline assignment: CDR1 LNHNV and CDR2 YYDKDF (reference sequence). CDR3 sequence: CATSIDSYYGYTF. In DNA, the CDR3 is TGTGCCACCAGCATAGACAGCTACTATGGCTACACCTTC.

This chain links TRBV27 with TRBJ2-7; 7 bases agree with TRBD1. V was pared by 5 bases and J by 6 bases, with 7 bases of the junction left unmatched. Germline-derived CDR1 and CDR2 are MNHEY and SMNVEV (reference sequence). The CDR3 runs 13 residues. The CDR3 region is CASSPGTEIEQYF. The CDR3 bases are TGTGCCAGCAGTCCGGGGACAGAGATCGAGCAGTACTTC.

This clonotype has at least ten counts. The chain carries TRBV7-2 and TRBJ2-3, with 7 nucleotides matching TRBD1. The CDR3 has 15 residues. Germline CDR1 reads SGHTA; CDR2 reads FQGNSA. The V and J ends lost 4 bases and 0 bases, in that order; junction bases with no gene match: 4. CDR3 amino acids: CASSSWTGSTDTQYF. CDR3 DNA sequence: TGTGCCAGCAGCTCCTGGACAGGAAGCACAGATACGCAGTATTTT.

This clonotype was seen at least ten times. The chain uses TRBV12-3 or TRBV12-4 and TRBJ1-1, with no clear D. The CDR3 totals 13 residues. Trimming took off 0 bases at V and 4 bases at J, with 6 bases between the two ends. The CDR3, as DNA: TGTGCCAGCAGTTTAGCAGGGCCCACTGAAGCTTTCTTT. Its translation is CASSLAGPTEAFF.